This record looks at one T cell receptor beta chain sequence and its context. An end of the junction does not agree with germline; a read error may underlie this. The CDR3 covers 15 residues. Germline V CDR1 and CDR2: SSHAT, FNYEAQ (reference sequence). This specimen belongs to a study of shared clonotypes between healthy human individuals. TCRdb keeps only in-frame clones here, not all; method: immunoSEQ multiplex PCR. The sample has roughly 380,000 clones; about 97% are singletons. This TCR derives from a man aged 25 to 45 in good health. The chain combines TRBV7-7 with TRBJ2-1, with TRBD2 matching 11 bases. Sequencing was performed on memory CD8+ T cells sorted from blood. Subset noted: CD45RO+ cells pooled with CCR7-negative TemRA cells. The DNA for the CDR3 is TGTGCTAGCAGCTCGGGACTAGCGGCCTACAATGAGCAGTTCTTC. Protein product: CASSSGLAAYNEQFF.